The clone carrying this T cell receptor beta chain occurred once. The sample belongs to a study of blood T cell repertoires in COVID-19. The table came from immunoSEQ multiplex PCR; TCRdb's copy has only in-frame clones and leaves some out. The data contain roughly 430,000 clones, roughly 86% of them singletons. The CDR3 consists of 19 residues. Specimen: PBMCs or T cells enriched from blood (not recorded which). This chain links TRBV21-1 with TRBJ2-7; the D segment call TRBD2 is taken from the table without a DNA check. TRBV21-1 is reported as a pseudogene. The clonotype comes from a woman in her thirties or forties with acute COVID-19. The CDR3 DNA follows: TGTGCCAGCAGCTCCCGGGAGGGTAGCGGGGGCCAACCGATCTACGAGCAGTACTTC. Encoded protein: CASSSREGSGGQPIYEQYF.